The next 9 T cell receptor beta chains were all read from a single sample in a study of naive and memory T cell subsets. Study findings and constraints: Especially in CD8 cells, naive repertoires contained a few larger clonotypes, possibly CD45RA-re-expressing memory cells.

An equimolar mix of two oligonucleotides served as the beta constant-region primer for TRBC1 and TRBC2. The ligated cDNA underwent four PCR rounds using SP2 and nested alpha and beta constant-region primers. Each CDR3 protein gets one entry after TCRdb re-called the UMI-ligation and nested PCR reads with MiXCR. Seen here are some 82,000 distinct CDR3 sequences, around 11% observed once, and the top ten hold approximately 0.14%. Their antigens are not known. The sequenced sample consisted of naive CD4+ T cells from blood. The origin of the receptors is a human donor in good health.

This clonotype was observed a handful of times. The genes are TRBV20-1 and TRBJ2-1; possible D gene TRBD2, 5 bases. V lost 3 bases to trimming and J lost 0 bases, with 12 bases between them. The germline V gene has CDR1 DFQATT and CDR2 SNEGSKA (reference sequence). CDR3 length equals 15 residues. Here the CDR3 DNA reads TGCAGTGCTAGGGACTTGCGTAGCTCCTACAATGAGCAGTTCTTC. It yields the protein CSARDLRSSYNEQFF.

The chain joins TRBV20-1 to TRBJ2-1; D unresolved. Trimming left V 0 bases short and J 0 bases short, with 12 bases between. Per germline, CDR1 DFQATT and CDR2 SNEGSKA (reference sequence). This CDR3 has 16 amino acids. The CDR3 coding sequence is TGCAGTGCTAGAGATTTAGCAGATAGCTCCTACAATGAGCAGTTCTTC. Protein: CSARDLADSSYNEQFF.

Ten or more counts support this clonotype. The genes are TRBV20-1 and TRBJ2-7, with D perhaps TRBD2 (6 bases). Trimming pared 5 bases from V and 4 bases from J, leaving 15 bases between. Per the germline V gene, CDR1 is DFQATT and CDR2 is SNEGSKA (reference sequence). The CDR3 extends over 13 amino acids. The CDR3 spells CSAGRVAAYEQYF. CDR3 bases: TGCAGTGCTGGCCGGGTAGCGGCATACGAGCAGTACTTC.

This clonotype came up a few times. The CDR3 region is CASSQFRLAGSYEQYF. CDR3 bases: TGTGCCAGCAGCCAATTTCGACTAGCGGGATCCTACGAGCAGTACTTC. The genes are TRBV11-2 and TRBJ2-7; 11 nucleotides match TRBD2. CDR1 SGHAT and CDR2 FQNNGV come from the germline V gene. The CDR3 has 16 amino acids. After removal of 5 bases from V and 1 base from J, the junction contained 7 bases not matched to a gene.

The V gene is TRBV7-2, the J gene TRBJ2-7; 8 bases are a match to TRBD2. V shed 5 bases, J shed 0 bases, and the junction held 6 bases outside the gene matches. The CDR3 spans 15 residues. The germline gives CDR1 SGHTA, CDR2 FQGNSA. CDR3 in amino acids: CASSARLAFSYEQYF. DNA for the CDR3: TGTGCCAGCAGCGCCCGACTAGCGTTCTCCTACGAGCAGTACTTC.

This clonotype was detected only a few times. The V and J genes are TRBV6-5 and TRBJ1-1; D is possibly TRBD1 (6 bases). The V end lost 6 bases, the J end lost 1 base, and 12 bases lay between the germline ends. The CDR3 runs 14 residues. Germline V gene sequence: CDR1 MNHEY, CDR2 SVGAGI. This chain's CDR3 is CASRIYRENTEAFF. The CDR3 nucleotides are TGTGCCAGCAGAATTTACAGGGAGAACACTGAAGCTTTCTTT.

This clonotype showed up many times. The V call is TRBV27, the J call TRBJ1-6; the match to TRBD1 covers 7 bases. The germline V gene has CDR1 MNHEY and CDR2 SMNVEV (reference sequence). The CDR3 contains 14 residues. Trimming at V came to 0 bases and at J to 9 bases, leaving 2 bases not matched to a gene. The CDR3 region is CASSLSPGGSPLHF. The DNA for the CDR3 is TGTGCCAGCAGTTTATCCCCAGGGGGTTCACCCCTCCACTTT.

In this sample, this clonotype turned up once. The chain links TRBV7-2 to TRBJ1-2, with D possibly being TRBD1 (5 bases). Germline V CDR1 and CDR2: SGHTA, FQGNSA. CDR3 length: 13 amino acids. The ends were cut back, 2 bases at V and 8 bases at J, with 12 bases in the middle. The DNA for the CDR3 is TGTGCCAGCAGCTTACAGGCAGGGCAAGGCTACACCTTC. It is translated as CASSLQAGQGYTF.

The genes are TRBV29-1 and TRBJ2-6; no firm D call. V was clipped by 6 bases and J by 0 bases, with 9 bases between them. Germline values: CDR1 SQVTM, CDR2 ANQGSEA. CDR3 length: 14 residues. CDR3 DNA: TGCAGCGTGGGCTACAGCTCTGGGGCCAACGTCCTGACTTTC. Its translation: CSVGYSSGANVLTF.